This TCR beta chain originates from a study of identical twins. After template switching added a universal primer site, the resulting cDNA carried unique molecular identifiers. TCRdb passed the 5' RACE reads through MiXCR, listing each CDR3 protein once. The sample carries around 530,000 distinct CDR3 sequences, approximately 16% recorded once. Regarding the study as a whole: Monozygotic twins shared more out-of-frame TCR alpha than recombination models predicted. Low generation-probability sequences were in excess among twin-shared out-of-frame alpha sequences. Weaker excess twin sharing was seen among beta out-of-frame sequences.

As for this clonotype: Its antigen is unidentified.

CDR3 length: 15 amino acids. Per germline, CDR1 MNHEY and CDR2 SVGEGT. The V gene end was trimmed by 7 bases and the J gene end by 5 bases; junction bases not matched to a gene: 7. The sample was also reused in another study, on yellow fever vaccine responses in identical twins.

The sequence was obtained from a woman under 30 in good health. This rearrangement joins TRBV6-2 or TRBV6-3 to TRBJ2-7; 14 nucleotides align to TRBD2. Sequencing was performed on CD4+ T cells sorted from blood. CDR3 region: CASTIGTSGRNEQYF. The DNA of the CDR3 is TGTGCCAGCACTATCGGGACTAGCGGGAGAAACGAGCAGTACTTC.